This T cell receptor (beta chain) was identified in a study of neurological immune-mediated disorders. Described time point: longitudinal time-point 3. 2 million PBMCs stored at -80 C were the source of the unsorted libraries. Study results and limitations: Among expanded clones, no CDR3 amino acid sequences were shared across subjects, a pattern suggesting private repertoires in all groups. The level of TCR clonal expansion was highest in patients with HTLV-1-associated myelopathy and lowest in multiple sclerosis, where it fell below the level seen in healthy controls.

This clonotype was seen more than once but under ten times. Its antigen is unidentified. One entry per CDR3 protein results from TCRdb running MiXCR on the 5' RACE reads. The sample records approximately 100,000 distinct CDR3 sequences, approximately 11% being singletons. The receptor was derived from a female donor with HTLV-1-associated myelopathy (HAM/TSP). What was sequenced was PBMCs.

The DNA of the CDR3 is TGTGCCAGCAGCTTGTCTCTAGGGGGCGGGGGACTTTACAATGAGCAGTTCTTC. Residues: CASSLSLGGGGLYNEQFF. The chain employs TRBV7-3 and TRBJ2-1, with D perhaps TRBD1 or TRBD2 (7 bases each). The CDR3 loop spans 18 amino acids. Germline assignment: CDR1 SGHTA and CDR2 FQGTGA. V gave up 3 bases and J gave up 4 bases, with 22 bases separating them.